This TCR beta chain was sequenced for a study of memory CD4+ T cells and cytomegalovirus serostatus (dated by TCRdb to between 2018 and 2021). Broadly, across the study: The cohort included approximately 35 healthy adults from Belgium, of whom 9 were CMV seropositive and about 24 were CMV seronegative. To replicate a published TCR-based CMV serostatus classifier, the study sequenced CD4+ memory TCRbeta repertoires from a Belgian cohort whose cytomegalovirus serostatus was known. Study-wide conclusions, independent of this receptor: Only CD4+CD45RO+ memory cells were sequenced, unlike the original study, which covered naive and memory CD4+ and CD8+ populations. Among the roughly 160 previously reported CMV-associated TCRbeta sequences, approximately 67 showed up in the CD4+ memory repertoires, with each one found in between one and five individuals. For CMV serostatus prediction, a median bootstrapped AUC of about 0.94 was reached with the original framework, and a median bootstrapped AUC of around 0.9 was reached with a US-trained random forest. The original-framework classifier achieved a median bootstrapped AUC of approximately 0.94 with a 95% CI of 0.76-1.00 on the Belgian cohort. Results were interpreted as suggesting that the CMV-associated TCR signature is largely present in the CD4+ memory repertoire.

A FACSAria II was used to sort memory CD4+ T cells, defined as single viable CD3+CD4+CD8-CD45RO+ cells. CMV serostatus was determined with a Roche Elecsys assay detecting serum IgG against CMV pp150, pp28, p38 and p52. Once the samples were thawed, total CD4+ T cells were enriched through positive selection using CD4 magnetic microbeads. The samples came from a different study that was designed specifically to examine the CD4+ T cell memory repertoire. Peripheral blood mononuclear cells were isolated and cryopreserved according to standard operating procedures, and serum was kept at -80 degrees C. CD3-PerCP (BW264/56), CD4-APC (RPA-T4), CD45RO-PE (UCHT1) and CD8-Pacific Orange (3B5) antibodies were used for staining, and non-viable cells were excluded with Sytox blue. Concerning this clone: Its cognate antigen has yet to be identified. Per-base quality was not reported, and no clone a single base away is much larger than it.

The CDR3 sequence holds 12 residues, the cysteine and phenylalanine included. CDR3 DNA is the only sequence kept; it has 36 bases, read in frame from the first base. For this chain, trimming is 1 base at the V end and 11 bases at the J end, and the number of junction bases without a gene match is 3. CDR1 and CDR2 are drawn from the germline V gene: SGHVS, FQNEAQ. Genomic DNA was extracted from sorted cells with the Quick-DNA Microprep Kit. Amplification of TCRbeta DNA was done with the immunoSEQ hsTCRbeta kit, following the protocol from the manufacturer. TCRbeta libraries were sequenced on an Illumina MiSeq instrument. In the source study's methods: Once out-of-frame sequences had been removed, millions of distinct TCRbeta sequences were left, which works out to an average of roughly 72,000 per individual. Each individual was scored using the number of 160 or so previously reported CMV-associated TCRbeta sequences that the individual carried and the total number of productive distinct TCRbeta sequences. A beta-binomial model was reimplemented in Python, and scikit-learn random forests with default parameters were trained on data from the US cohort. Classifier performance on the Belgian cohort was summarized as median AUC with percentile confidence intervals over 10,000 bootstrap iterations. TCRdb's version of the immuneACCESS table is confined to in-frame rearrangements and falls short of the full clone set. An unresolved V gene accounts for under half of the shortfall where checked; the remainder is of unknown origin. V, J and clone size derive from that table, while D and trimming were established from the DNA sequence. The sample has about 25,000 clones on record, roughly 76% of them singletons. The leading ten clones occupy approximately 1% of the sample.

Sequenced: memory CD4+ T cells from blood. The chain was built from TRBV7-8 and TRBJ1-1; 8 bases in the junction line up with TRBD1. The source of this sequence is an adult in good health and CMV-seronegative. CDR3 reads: CASSLVQGGAFF. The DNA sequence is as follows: TGTGCCAGCAGCTTAGTACAGGGGGGTGCTTTCTTT.